Below are 21 T cell receptor beta chains sequenced from a single sample in a study of T cell repertoires in cytomegalovirus infection. A single record per CDR3 protein comes from TCRdb applying MiXCR to the reads. The sample lists about 130,000 distinct CDR3 sequences, approximately 30% occurring once. These receptors have no known antigen. This specimen consisted of CD8+ T cells from cultured PBMCs, obtained from culture after CMV antigen stimulation. Receptors were obtained from a human donor in good health (CMV status not recorded). Some clones in this sample may be carry-over from other donors' samples.

This clonotype was recorded a few times. V is TRBV7-9 and J is TRBJ2-1; no clear D. This CDR3 has 12 residues. Germline CDR1 SEHNR, CDR2 FQNEAQ (reference sequence). Trimming took off 0 bases at V and 8 bases at J, with 5 bases between the two ends. In DNA, the CDR3 is TGTGCCAGCAGCTTAGCGGACGATGAGCAGTTCTTC. The encoded protein is CASSLADDEQFF.

The chain joins TRBV5-6 to TRBJ2-7, with 9 bases lining up with TRBD1. The germline CDR1 and CDR2 sequences are SGHDT and YYEEEE. The CDR3 spans 16 residues. V trimming: 3 bases; J trimming: 2 bases; junction bases outside the gene matches: 9. The CDR3 reads CASSSLSGTGPYEQYF. The DNA of the CDR3 is TGTGCCAGCAGCTCGTTGTCCGGGACAGGGCCCTACGAGCAGTACTTC.

In this sample, this clonotype turned up a few times. The chain uses TRBV6-2 or TRBV6-3 and TRBJ1-6, with 10 bases that match TRBD1. Germline CDR1 is MNHEY and CDR2 is SVGEGT. V shed 4 bases, J shed 0 bases, and the junction held 3 bases outside the gene matches. CDR3 size: 17 residues. DNA of the CDR3: TGTGCCAGCAGTTTCCGGGACAGGGGCTCCTATAATTCACCCCTCCACTTT. This gives the protein CASSFRDRGSYNSPLHF.

This chain joins TRBV7-9 and TRBJ2-7; D unresolved. Germline CDR1 and CDR2: SEHNR and FQNEAQ (reference sequence). CDR3 length: 12 residues. With 5 bases removed from V and 5 bases from J, the gap between germline ends came to 10 bases. CDR3 DNA: TGTGCCAGCAGCCCTGGCCCTCACGAGCAGTACTTC. Amino acids: CASSPGPHEQYF.

The rearrangement joins TRBV7-8 to TRBJ2-7; D is unresolved. The V end was cut by 2 bases, the J end by 4 bases, with 9 bases between. CDR1 is SGHVS and CDR2 is FQNEAQ in the germline V gene. The CDR3 extends over 13 amino acids. The CDR3: CASSLRVQYEQYF. For the CDR3, the DNA is TGTGCCAGCAGCTTAAGGGTCCAGTACGAGCAGTACTTC.

As for this clonotype: A much larger clone differs by one base, so this may be a read error. The rearrangement joins TRBV7-3 to TRBJ1-3, with 8 positions matching TRBD1. Germline loops: CDR1 SGHTA, CDR2 FQGTGA. The CDR3 is made up of 14 amino acids. The CDR3 DNA follows: TGTGCCAGCAGCTTACCAGGGGGCGGAAACATCATATATTTT. Encoded protein: CASSLPGGGNIIYF.

V usage is TRBV9 and J usage is TRBJ1-2; D call uncertain. The germline CDR1 and CDR2 sequences are SGDLS and YYNGEE. Trimming took off 5 bases at V and 4 bases at J, with 12 bases between the two ends. The CDR3 loop spans 13 amino acids. The CDR3 DNA sequence: TGTGCCAGCAGTGGGCGATACCCCTATGGCTACACCTTC. It encodes CASSGRYPYGYTF.

This clonotype was found a few times. The chain joins TRBV19 to TRBJ2-2; D call uncertain. Between the trimmed V and J ends, which lost 10 bases and 8 bases, there was a span of 17 bases. Germline V CDR1 and CDR2: LNHDA, SQIVND (reference sequence). CDR3 length equals 13 residues. The CDR3 DNA reads TGTGCCACCCGACCCCCCTCTGGGGGGGAGCTGTTTTTT. Residues: CATRPPSGGELFF.

J is TRBJ2-5 and V is TRBV20-1, with 14 bases aligning to TRBD2. Germline CDR1 reads DFQATT; CDR2 reads SNEGSKA (reference sequence). The CDR3 extends over 17 amino acids. The junction had 11 bases not matched to a gene; V was cut back by 5 bases and J by 3 bases. CDR3 DNA: TGCAGTGCTGCGACTAGCGGGGGGGCCAGTTTGGAAGAGACCCAGTACTTC. Protein product: CSAATSGGASLEETQYF.

In its sample, this clonotype was seen many times. This chain uses TRBV6-6 with TRBJ2-3; 8 bases align to TRBD2. J was trimmed by 4 bases and V by 7 bases; bases with no gene match: 13. The CDR3 is 16 amino acids. The germline gives CDR1 MNHNY, CDR2 SVGAGI (reference sequence). CDR3 region: CASTPLGGGTADTQYF. CDR3 nucleotide sequence: TGTGCCAGCACCCCCCTCGGCGGGGGGACTGCAGATACGCAGTATTTT.

This chain joins TRBV7-2 and TRBJ1-2; no firm D call. V was trimmed by 1 base and J by 8 bases, leaving 8 bases between them. CDR1 and CDR2 from the germline V gene are SGHTA and FQGNSA. The CDR3 extends over 12 amino acids. CDR3 in DNA: TGTGCCAGCAGCTTAGGGAGCCAGGGCTACACCTTC. It yields the protein CASSLGSQGYTF.

This clonotype was picked up a small number of times. The rearrangement uses TRBV19 and TRBJ2-1; TRBD2 matches at 9 bases. This CDR3 has 15 residues. V lost 8 bases to trimming and J lost 5 bases; unmatched junction nucleotides: 10. CDR1 is LNHDA, CDR2 SQIVND, per germline (reference sequence). The CDR3 region has the DNA TGTGCCAGTTCCTATAGCGGGGGCGGGGACAATGAGCAGTTCTTC. As protein: CASSYSGGGDNEQFF.

The V gene is TRBV7-8, the J gene TRBJ2-3; D not resolved. CDR1 SGHVS and CDR2 FQNEAQ come from the germline V gene. There are 15 residues in the CDR3. V was shortened by 5 bases and J by 0 bases, with 12 bases between the two germline ends. CDR3 in amino acids: CASSPTRLSTDTQYF. The CDR3 region has the DNA TGTGCCAGCAGCCCGACCCGACTCAGCACAGATACGCAGTATTTT.

The V call is TRBV9, the J call TRBJ2-7; 7 bases match TRBD1. The CDR3 has 14 amino acids. V lost 6 bases to trimming and J lost 1 base; unmatched junction nucleotides: 7. The germline V gene has CDR1 SGDLS and CDR2 YYNGEE. This CDR3 is CASIDGDSSYEQYF. As DNA, the CDR3 is TGTGCCAGCATCGATGGGGACAGTTCCTACGAGCAGTACTTC.

In this sample, this clonotype turned up many times. This sequence joins TRBV7-2 and TRBJ2-3; 8 bases are a match to TRBD1. Unmatched junction bases numbered 4, after V lost 3 bases and J lost 11 bases. Germline V CDR1 and CDR2: SGHTA, FQGNSA. The CDR3 has 12 amino acids. CDR3 sequence: CASSLQGTGQYF. Written as DNA, the CDR3 is TGTGCCAGCAGCTTGCAGGGGACAGGGCAGTATTTT.

The chain carries TRBV14 and TRBJ2-7; D possibly matches TRBD1 or TRBD2 (5 bases each). This CDR3 is built from 14 residues. Germline V lookup: CDR1 SGHDN, CDR2 FVKESK. Trimming shortened V by 2 bases and J by 3 bases, and 11 bases separated the two germline ends. The CDR3 DNA reads TGTGCCAGCAGCCAATACCGGGACGGCTACGAGCAGTACTTC. Its translation: CASSQYRDGYEQYF.

The gene calls are TRBV7-6 and TRBJ2-7, with D perhaps TRBD2 (5 bases). This CDR3 comprises 13 residues. Trimming took 4 bases from V and 5 from J, leaving 12 bases between them. Germline-derived CDR1 and CDR2 are SGHVS and FNYEAQ. The CDR3 region is CASSYNIGDEQYF. The CDR3, as DNA: TGTGCCAGCAGCTACAATATCGGGGACGAGCAGTACTTC.

This clonotype came up many times. The chain recombines TRBV6-1 with TRBJ1-1; 8 bases map to TRBD1. The J segment lost 7 bases and the V segment lost 5 bases, leaving 6 bases of the junction unmatched. Germline V gene data show CDR1 as MNHNS and CDR2 as SASEGT. The CDR3 is 13 amino acids. This chain's CDR3 is CASSFPGQVEAFF. DNA for the CDR3: TGTGCCAGCAGTTTCCCGGGACAGGTTGAAGCTTTCTTT.

The CDR3 nucleotides are TGTGCCAGCACCCAACGCAGGGACATTCGATACGAGCAGTACTTC. This gives the protein CASTQRRDIRYEQYF. The genes are TRBV6-6 and TRBJ2-7, with D possibly matching TRBD1 (6 bases). Trimming left V 7 bases short and J 4 bases short, with 20 bases between. CDR1 is MNHNY, CDR2 SVGAGI, per germline (reference sequence). The CDR3 is 15 amino acids.

In this sample, this clonotype turned up many times. The genes are TRBV12-3 or TRBV12-4 and TRBJ1-1; D unclear. Trimming removed 0 bases at V and 3 bases at J, with 20 bases between. This CDR3 contains 18 residues. The CDR3 sequence: CASSLALWEGSFDTEAFF. The CDR3 DNA sequence: TGTGCCAGCAGTTTAGCGCTGTGGGAAGGGAGTTTCGACACTGAAGCTTTCTTT.

This clonotype was counted many times. The rearrangement joins TRBV7-2 to TRBJ2-7; the match to TRBD2 covers 8 bases. CDR1 and CDR2 from the germline V gene are SGHTA and FQGNSA. The CDR3 extends over 15 amino acids. V shed 5 bases, J shed 2 bases, and the junction held 8 bases outside the gene matches. The CDR3 sequence: CASSPLPGLAYEQYF. CDR3 coding DNA: TGTGCCAGCAGCCCATTACCGGGACTAGCCTACGAGCAGTACTTC.